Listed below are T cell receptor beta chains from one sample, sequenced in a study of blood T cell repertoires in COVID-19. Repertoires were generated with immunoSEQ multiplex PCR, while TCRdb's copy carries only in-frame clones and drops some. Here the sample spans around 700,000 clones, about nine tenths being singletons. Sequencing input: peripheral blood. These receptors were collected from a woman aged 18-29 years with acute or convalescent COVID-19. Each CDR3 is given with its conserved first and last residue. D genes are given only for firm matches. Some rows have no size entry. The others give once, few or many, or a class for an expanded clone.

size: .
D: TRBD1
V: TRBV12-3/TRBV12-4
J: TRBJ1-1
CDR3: CASSGQANTEAFF
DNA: TGTGCCAGCAGTGGACAGGCGAACACTGAAGCTTTCTTT

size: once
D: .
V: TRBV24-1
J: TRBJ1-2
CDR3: CATSEGEGYGYTF
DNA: TGTGCCACCAGTGAAGGGGAAGGCTATGGCTACACCTTC

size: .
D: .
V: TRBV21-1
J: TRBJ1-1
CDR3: CASSKCQPRGGTHISTRNTEAFF
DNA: TGTGCCAGCAGCAAATGCCAACCCCGGGGGGGGACACATATATCGACTAGGAACACTGAAGCTTTCTTT

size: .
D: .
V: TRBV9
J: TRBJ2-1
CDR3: CASSVGGNNEQFF
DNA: TGTGCCAGCAGCGTAGGAGGCAACAATGAGCAGTTCTTC

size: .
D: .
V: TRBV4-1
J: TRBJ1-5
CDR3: CASSPQENQPQHF
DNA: TGCGCCAGCAGCCCACAGGAGAATCAGCCCCAGCATTTT

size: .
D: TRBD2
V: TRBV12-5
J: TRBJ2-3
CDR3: CASGSRLAGQVDTQYF
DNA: TGTGCTAGTGGATCCCGACTAGCGGGTCAAGTAGATACGCAGTATTTT

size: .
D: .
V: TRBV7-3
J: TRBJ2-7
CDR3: CASSLRSSLFGGEAYEQYF
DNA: TGTGCCAGCAGCTTACGGTCGTCCCTTTTCGGGGGTGAAGCCTACGAGCAGTACTTC

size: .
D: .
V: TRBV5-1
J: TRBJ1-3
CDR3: CASSVTQFPTSGNTIYF
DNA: TGCGCCAGCAGCGTGACACAATTTCCAACCTCTGGAAACACCATATATTTT

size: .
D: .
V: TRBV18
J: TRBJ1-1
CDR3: CASSPTGKEGTEAFF
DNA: TGTGCCAGCTCACCAACAGGGAAAGAGGGCACTGAAGCTTTCTTT

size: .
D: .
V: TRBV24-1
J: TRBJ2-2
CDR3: CATSDGGGANTGELFF
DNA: TGTGCCACCAGTGACGGAGGGGGCGCCAACACCGGGGAGCTGTTTTTT

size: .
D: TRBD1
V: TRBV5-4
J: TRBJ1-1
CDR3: CASSFDLGQVGTEAFF
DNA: TGTGCCAGCAGCTTTGACCTTGGACAGGTTGGCACTGAAGCTTTCTTT

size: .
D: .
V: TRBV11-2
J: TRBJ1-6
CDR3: CASSLTDYNSPLHF
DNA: TGTGCCAGCAGCCTCACAGATTATAATTCACCCCTCCACTTT

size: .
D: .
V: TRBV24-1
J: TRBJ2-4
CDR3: CATRGNENIQYF
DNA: TGTGCCACCAGGGGCAACGAGAACATTCAGTACTTC

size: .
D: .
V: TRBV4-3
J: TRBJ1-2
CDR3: CASSQGLGGVNGYTF
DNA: TGCGCCAGCAGCCAAGGACTCGGGGGAGTGAATGGCTACACCTTC

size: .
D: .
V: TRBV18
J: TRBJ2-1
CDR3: CASSPQGLLYNEQFF
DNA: TGTGCCAGCTCACCCCAGGGACTCCTTTACAATGAGCAGTTCTTC

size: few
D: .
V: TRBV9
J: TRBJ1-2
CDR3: CASSVAGIYTF
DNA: TGTGCCAGCAGCGTTGCAGGTATCTACACCTTC

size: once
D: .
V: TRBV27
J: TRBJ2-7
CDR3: CASSLRGPGAYEQYF
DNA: TGTGCCAGCAGTCTCAGGGGTCCCGGGGCCTACGAGCAGTACTTC

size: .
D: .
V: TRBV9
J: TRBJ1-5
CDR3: CASSPGKFNQPQHF
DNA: TGTGCCAGCAGCCCCGGGAAATTCAATCAGCCCCAGCATTTT

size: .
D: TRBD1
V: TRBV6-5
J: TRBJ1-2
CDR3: CASKGQGDGYTF
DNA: TGTGCCAGCAAAGGACAGGGAGATGGCTACACCTTC

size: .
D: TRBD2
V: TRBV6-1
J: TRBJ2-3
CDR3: CASSDFRGGGRDTQYF
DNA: TGTGCCAGCAGTGATTTCCGAGGCGGGGGGCGGGATACGCAGTATTTT

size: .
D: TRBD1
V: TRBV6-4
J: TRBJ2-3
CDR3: CASSDRGQGSDTQYF
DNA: TGTGCCAGCAGTGACCGAGGACAGGGGTCAGATACGCAGTATTTT

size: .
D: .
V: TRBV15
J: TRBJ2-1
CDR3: CATSREGAPEQFF
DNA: TGTGCCACCAGCAGAGAGGGGGCCCCTGAGCAGTTCTTC